This T cell receptor (beta chain) was sequenced in a study of control samples from healthy donors and cancer patients. Assay used: immunoSEQ multiplex PCR; TCRdb lists only in-frame clones, some missing. The sample holds 97,000 or so clones, about 90% seen once. CDR1 is SGHAT and CDR2 is FQNNGV in the germline V gene. The V and J ends lost 4 bases and 4 bases, in that order; junction bases with no gene match: 3. The length of the CDR3 is 14 residues. This TCR was recovered from a woman aged 18-29 years in good health. Sequences were obtained from blood. The gene calls are TRBV11-2 and TRBJ1-4; 7 nucleotides line up with TRBD1. The CDR3 here is CASSWTGVNEKLFF. The CDR3 DNA reads TGTGCCAGCAGCTGGACAGGCGTTAATGAAAAACTGTTTTTT.